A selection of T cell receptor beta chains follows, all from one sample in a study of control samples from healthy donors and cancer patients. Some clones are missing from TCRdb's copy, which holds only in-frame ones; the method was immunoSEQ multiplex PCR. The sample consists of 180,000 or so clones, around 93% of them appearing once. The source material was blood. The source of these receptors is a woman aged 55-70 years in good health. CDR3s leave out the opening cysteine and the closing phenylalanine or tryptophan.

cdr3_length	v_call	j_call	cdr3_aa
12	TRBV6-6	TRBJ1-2	ASSLDRTNYGYT
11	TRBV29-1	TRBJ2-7	SVEDRVSYEQY
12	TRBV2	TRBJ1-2	ASSETIGGGGYT
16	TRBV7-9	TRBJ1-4	ASSSQRRGAGVREKLF
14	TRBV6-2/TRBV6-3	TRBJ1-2	ASSQSGQGVLYGYT
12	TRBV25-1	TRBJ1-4	ASSGGFHNEKLF
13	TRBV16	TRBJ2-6	ASSPRGSGANVLT
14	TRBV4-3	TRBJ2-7	ASSQVGGLRSYEQY
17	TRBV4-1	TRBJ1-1	ASSQENPSWEPMNTEAF
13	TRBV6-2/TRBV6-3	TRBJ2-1	ASSYERVTYNEQF
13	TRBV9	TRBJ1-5	ASSATGAHNQPQH
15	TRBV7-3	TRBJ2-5	ASSLGPETGRQETQY
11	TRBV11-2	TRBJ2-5	ASSLDPGMAQY
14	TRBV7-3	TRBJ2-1	ASSPGPGGAYNEQF
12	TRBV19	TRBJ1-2	ASSKQGVGSGYT
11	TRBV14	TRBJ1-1	ASSQLSGTGAF
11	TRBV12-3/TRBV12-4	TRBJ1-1	ASSFFTGVVAF
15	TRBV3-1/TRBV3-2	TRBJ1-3	ASSHGQISSSGNTIY
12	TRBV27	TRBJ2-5	ASSINRFQETQY
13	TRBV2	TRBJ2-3	ASSELRQGTDTQY
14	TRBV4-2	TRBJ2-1	ASSQSSPRRYNEQF
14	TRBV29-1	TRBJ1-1	SVSNLGQGRSTEAF
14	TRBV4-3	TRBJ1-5	ASSQVARRGNQPQH
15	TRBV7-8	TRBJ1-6	ASSLVVGGDYNSPLH
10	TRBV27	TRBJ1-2	ASSDTGTGYT
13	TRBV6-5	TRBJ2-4	ASSGGNIDKNIQY
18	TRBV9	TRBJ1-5	ASSVDRGTTEKYSNQPQH
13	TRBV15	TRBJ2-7	ATSRGARDSYEQY
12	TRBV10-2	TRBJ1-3	ASSEQVSGNTIY
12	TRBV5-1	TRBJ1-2	ASSAGVLGYGYT
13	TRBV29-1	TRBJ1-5	SVATGQNSNQPQH
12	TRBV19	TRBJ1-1	ASSIRRDSERAF
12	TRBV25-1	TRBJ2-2	ASSEGMNTGELF
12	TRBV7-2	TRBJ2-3	ASSSRIQADTQY
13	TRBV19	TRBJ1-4	ASRTYLFYGDGLF
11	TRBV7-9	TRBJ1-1	ASSPGLSFEAF
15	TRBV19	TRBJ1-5	ASSIDRSTGRNQPQH
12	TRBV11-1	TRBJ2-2	ASSLDRNTGELF
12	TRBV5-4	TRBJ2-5	ASSIGGIQETQY